This passage covers 21 T cell receptor beta chains from one sample sequenced in a study of blood T cell repertoires in COVID-19. The protocol was immunoSEQ multiplex PCR, while the TCRdb copy is restricted to in-frame clones and leaves out a portion. The sample carries under 350,000 clones, around 87% recorded once. Sequenced input: peripheral blood. These receptors were obtained from a man aged 65-85 years with acute or convalescent COVID-19.

The rearrangement links TRBV19 to TRBJ2-7; 8 bases are shared with TRBD1. The V gene end was trimmed by 5 bases and the J gene end by 0 bases; junction bases not matched to a gene: 3. This CDR3 comprises 14 residues. Germline V gene sequence: CDR1 LNHDA, CDR2 SQIVND (reference sequence). CDR3 protein: CASSQQGGSYEQYF. Written as DNA, the CDR3 is TGTGCCAGTAGTCAACAGGGGGGCTCCTACGAGCAGTACTTC.

This sequence joins TRBV19 and TRBJ2-7; 7 bases are shared with TRBD1. CDR1 and CDR2 from the germline V gene are LNHDA and SQIVND (reference sequence). The CDR3 totals 14 residues. The V gene end was trimmed by 2 bases and the J gene end by 2 bases; junction bases not matched to a gene: 3. The CDR3 region has the DNA TGTGCCAGTAGTATAAGGGACAGAACCTACGAGCAGTACTTC. Translated: CASSIRDRTYEQYF.

CDR3 protein: CASSFGGEETQYF. Here the CDR3 DNA reads TGCGCCAGCAGCTTCGGAGGGGAAGAGACCCAGTACTTC. The chain links TRBV5-1 to TRBJ2-5, with D perhaps matching TRBD2 (6 bases). In germline, CDR1 is SGHRS, CDR2 YFSETQ. This CDR3 is 13 amino acids long. V shed 2 bases and J shed 3 bases, with 8 bases lying between them.

The chain has TRBV6-5 and TRBJ2-2; possibly TRBD1 for D (6 bases). Germline values: CDR1 MNHEY, CDR2 SVGAGI. Trimming pared 4 bases from V and 3 bases from J, leaving 12 bases between. This CDR3 comprises 15 residues. For the CDR3, the DNA is TGTGCCAGCAGTTTGAACAGGGAGCACACCGGGGAGCTGTTTTTT. This translates into CASSLNREHTGELFF.

The chain has TRBV9 and TRBJ1-5, with TRBD1 as a possible D gene (5 bases). CDR3 length: 15 residues. Trimming pared 4 bases from V and 6 bases from J, leaving 17 bases between. Germline CDR1 is SGDLS and CDR2 is YYNGEE. This CDR3 reads CASSSGGIEGQPQHF. The DNA for the CDR3 is TGTGCCAGCAGCTCGGGGGGTATCGAGGGTCAGCCCCAGCATTTT.

This clone was detected only once. J is TRBJ2-3 and V is TRBV7-2; D unresolved. Germline CDR1 SGHTA, CDR2 FQGNSA. Trimming removed 0 bases at V and 2 bases at J, with 9 bases between. The CDR3 consists of 15 residues. DNA of the CDR3: TGTGCCAGCAGCTTAGCTCAGTATCCCACAGATACGCAGTATTTT. Encoded protein: CASSLAQYPTDTQYF.

The V gene is TRBV6-2 or TRBV6-3, the J gene TRBJ1-1, with TRBD1 matching over 7 bases. Germline trimming cut 5 bases from V and 5 bases from J; bases unmatched to any gene: 8. Germline V gene lookup returns CDR1 MNHEY and CDR2 SVGEGT. The CDR3 spans 14 residues. DNA for the CDR3: TGTGCCAGCAGTGCTCAGACAGGGAGGACTGAAGCTTTCTTT. Protein sequence: CASSAQTGRTEAFF.

The chain uses TRBV19 and TRBJ1-1; 7 positions agree with TRBD1. J gave up 2 bases and V 7 bases, and 10 bases lay outside the gene matches. The CDR3 loop spans 15 amino acids. Germline loops: CDR1 LNHDA, CDR2 SQIVND (reference sequence). The CDR3, as DNA: TGTGCCAGTATCCCCACAGGGGCGGGTAACACTGAAGCTTTCTTT. Protein product: CASIPTGAGNTEAFF.

This clone has just one count. V is TRBV7-2 and J is TRBJ2-3; D call uncertain. Germline V gives CDR1 SGHTA, CDR2 FQGNSA. The CDR3 extends over 15 amino acids. V gave up 2 bases and J gave up 1 base, with 10 bases separating them. The CDR3 reads CASSLFTVGTDTQYF. DNA for the CDR3: TGTGCCAGCAGCTTATTTACGGTGGGCACAGATACGCAGTATTTT.

This sequence joins TRBV18 and TRBJ2-4; TRBD1 aligns across 9 bases. This CDR3 spans 17 amino acids. Germline loops: CDR1 KGHSH, CDR2 LQKENI. With V trimmed by 3 bases and J by 2 bases, 8 bases remained unmatched. Here the CDR3 DNA reads TGTGCCAGCTCACCTACATCCGGGACAGGGACCAAAAACATTCAGTACTTC. As protein: CASSPTSGTGTKNIQYF.

The V gene is TRBV18, the J gene TRBJ1-3; no clear D gene. The CDR3 is made up of 14 amino acids. The germline V gene encodes CDR1 KGHSH and CDR2 LQKENI. Trimming pared 3 bases from V and 4 bases from J, leaving 10 bases between. CDR3 DNA: TGTGCCAGCTCACCGCAGGTTCTGGGAAACACCATATATTTT. Protein sequence: CASSPQVLGNTIYF.

The V call is TRBV30, the J call TRBJ1-6; D unresolved. This CDR3 has 14 residues. The V end lost 1 base, the J end lost 9 bases, and 13 bases lay between the germline ends. CDR1 is GTSNPN, CDR2 SVGIG, per germline (reference sequence). The DNA of the CDR3 is TGTGCCTGGAGTGAGGAGATTTCCTCTTCACCCCTCCACTTT. The encoded protein is CAWSEEISSSPLHF.

This chain connects TRBV12-3 or TRBV12-4 to TRBJ1-2; 8 bases are a match to TRBD1. There are 11 residues in the CDR3. V shed 5 bases, J shed 7 bases, and the junction held 0 bases outside the gene matches. This CDR3 reads CASSDRGGYTF. CDR3 bases: TGTGCCAGCAGTGACAGGGGTGGCTACACCTTC.

The genes are TRBV6-5 and TRBJ1-1, with D unresolved. This CDR3 has 16 residues. The germline V gene encodes CDR1 MNHEY and CDR2 SVGAGI. The ends were cut back, 0 bases at V and 1 base at J, with 12 bases in the middle. In DNA form, the CDR3 reads TGTGCCAGCAGTTACTCCCGACGGGGAAGGAACACTGAAGCTTTCTTT. Its translation is CASSYSRRGRNTEAFF.

V and J are TRBV11-2 and TRBJ2-7, with TRBD2 matching 9 bases. Per the germline V gene, CDR1 is SGHAT and CDR2 is FQNNGV. The V and J ends lost 2 bases and 0 bases, in that order; junction bases with no gene match: 5. This CDR3 has 16 residues. CDR3 residues: CASSLLAGSFSYEQYF. The CDR3 region has the DNA TGTGCCAGCAGCTTACTAGCGGGATCTTTCTCCTACGAGCAGTACTTC.

The chain links TRBV10-3 to TRBJ2-6; the D gene is possibly TRBD1 (6 bases). The germline CDR1 and CDR2 sequences are ENHRY and SYGVKD. V shed 6 bases and J shed 0 bases, with 15 bases lying between them. This CDR3 is built from 17 residues. CDR3 residues: CAISLTGIDSGANVLTF. CDR3 coding DNA: TGTGCCATCAGCCTAACAGGGATAGACTCTGGGGCCAACGTCCTGACTTTC.

V and J are TRBV29-1 and TRBJ2-1, with D possibly being TRBD1 (6 bases). Between the trimmed V and J ends, which lost 6 bases and 2 bases, there was a span of 14 bases. The CDR3 is 14 residues long. Germline CDR1 is SQVTM and CDR2 is ANQGSEA. Here the CDR3 DNA reads TGCAGCGTCCAGGGGTCGCGGACCTACAATGAGCAGTTCTTC. Its translation is CSVQGSRTYNEQFF.

The chain couples TRBV27 to TRBJ2-2, with D hard to call. V lost 4 bases and J lost 3, with 12 bases in between. Germline V CDR1 and CDR2: MNHEY, SMNVEV (reference sequence). The CDR3 is 15 amino acids. CDR3 region: CASSSHGSYTGELFF. Here the CDR3 DNA reads TGTGCCAGCAGTTCCCACGGGTCGTACACCGGGGAGCTGTTTTTT.

The chain recombines TRBV5-4 with TRBJ2-1; 7 bases line up with TRBD2. The CDR3 extends over 15 amino acids. CDR1 is SGHNT and CDR2 is YYREEE in the germline V gene (reference sequence). V shed 0 bases, J shed 9 bases, and the junction held 9 bases outside the gene matches. The CDR3 nucleotides are TGTGCCAGCAGCTTGGAGGGAGGGCCGGATGGTGAGCAGTTCTTC. Translating it yields CASSLEGGPDGEQFF.

CDR3 protein: CASSFQTGYGYTF. Here the CDR3 DNA reads TGTGCCAGCAGTTTCCAAACAGGGTATGGCTACACCTTC. This rearrangement joins TRBV28 to TRBJ1-2, with D perhaps matching TRBD1 (6 bases). The CDR3 totals 13 residues. V was pared by 3 bases and J by 5 bases, with 10 bases between. Germline CDR1 reads MDHEN; CDR2 reads SYDVKM.

The chain couples TRBV9 to TRBJ2-7, with TRBD2 matching over 7 bases. From germline, CDR1 is SGDLS and CDR2 YYNGEE. The CDR3 totals 15 residues. The V gene end was trimmed by 0 bases and the J gene end by 4 bases; junction bases not matched to a gene: 7. This chain's CDR3 is CASSVAPREEYEQYF. The CDR3 region has the DNA TGTGCCAGCAGCGTAGCACCTCGGGAGGAATACGAGCAGTACTTC.